The following is a TCR beta chain sequence with its context. Using immunoSEQ multiplex PCR, the repertoire was profiled, and TCRdb retains in-frame clones only, with some absent. Of over 150,000 clones in the sample, 75% to 85% were seen once. J lost 7 bases, V lost 0 bases, and 5 bases had no gene match. This CDR3 contains 15 residues. Germline V gives CDR1 SGHRS, CDR2 YFSETQ. Patients in Seattle were enrolled during active infection, then followed longitudinally. This sample was taken from a study of blood T cell repertoires in COVID-19. In the study overall: Researchers got acute and convalescent COVID-19 samples from the United States, Italy and Spain. The analysed material was cDNA or gDNA that came from T cells, B-cell-depleted T cells, or PBMCs.

This sequence originates from a woman aged 60-75 years with COVID-19, enrolled during active disease. The specimen was peripheral blood. The chain employs TRBV5-1 and TRBJ2-1; TRBD1 agrees at 9 bases. The CDR3 loop reads CASSLADRGGNEQFF. CDR3 coding DNA: TGCGCCAGCAGCTTGGCGGACAGGGGAGGGAATGAGCAGTTCTTC.